This T cell receptor beta chain is drawn from a study of shared clonotypes between healthy human individuals. Germline V CDR1 and CDR2: SGHRS, YFSETQ. V lost 3 bases and J 3 bases, leaving 19 bases between the germline ends. The CDR3 spans 16 residues. A CD45RA-negative memory subset and a CD45RA+ naive subset were separated from the CD4+ cells. Here immunoSEQ multiplex PCR was the method, and the copy in TCRdb shows in-frame clones only, minus some. This sample has approximately 500,000 clones, with 95% to 97% found just once. The sequenced material came from naive CD4+ T cells sorted from blood. Subset meaning: CD45RA+ positively selected. The sequence was collected from a woman in her thirties in good health. The V gene is TRBV5-1, the J gene TRBJ2-7; D is possibly TRBD2 (7 bases). The CDR3 nucleotides are TGCGCCAGCAGCTCTGGGGGGGCGGGTTCCTTCTACGAGCAGTACTTC. It specifies CASSSGGAGSFYEQYF.